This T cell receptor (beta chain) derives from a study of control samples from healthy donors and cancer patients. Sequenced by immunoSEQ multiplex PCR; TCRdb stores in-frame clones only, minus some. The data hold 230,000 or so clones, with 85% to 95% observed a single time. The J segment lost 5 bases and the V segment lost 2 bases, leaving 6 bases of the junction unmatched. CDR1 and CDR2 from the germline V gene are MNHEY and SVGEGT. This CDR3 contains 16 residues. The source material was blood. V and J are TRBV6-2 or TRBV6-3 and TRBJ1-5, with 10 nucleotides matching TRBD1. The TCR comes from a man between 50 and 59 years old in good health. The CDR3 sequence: CASSYAGQGTYQPQHF. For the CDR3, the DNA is TGTGCCAGCAGTTACGCGGGACAGGGGACTTATCAGCCCCAGCATTTT.